A single sample gave rise to the 20 T cell receptor beta chains below, sequenced in a study of T cell responses to AZD1222 COVID-19 vaccine. Sequencing used immunoSEQ multiplex PCR; TCRdb keeps in-frame clones, though not all of them. Of 90,000 to 120,000 clones listed, about 90% are singletons. The starting material was peripheral blood, obtained on day 0 of AZD1222 vaccination. These receptors were taken from an adult in good health.

This chain links TRBV12-3 or TRBV12-4 with TRBJ1-2; D gene ambiguous. Trimming left V 7 bases short and J 8 bases short, with 14 bases between. The CDR3 has 12 residues. The CDR3 loop reads CASTLPPEGYTF. The CDR3 DNA follows: TGTGCCAGCACCCTCCCGCCGGAGGGCTACACCTTC.

The genes are TRBV19 and TRBJ2-1, with 8 bases matching TRBD1. The CDR3 has 15 amino acids. CDR1 LNHDA and CDR2 SQIVND come from the germline V gene (reference sequence). J was trimmed by 8 bases and V by 4 bases; bases with no gene match: 10. The CDR3 coding sequence is TGTGCCAGTAGTAGGACAGGGTCGGATTTATATGAGCAGTTCTTC. Translation gives CASSRTGSDLYEQFF.

The rearrangement links TRBV19 to TRBJ2-1; 11 bases align to TRBD2. The CDR3 length is 16 residues. V shed 5 bases and J 4 bases; nucleotides not matched to a gene: 7. In germline, CDR1 is LNHDA, CDR2 SQIVND (reference sequence). The CDR3 region has the DNA TGTGCCAGTAGTCCCGGGGGGACTAGCGGTTACAATGAGCAGTTCTTC. Amino acids: CASSPGGTSGYNEQFF. The variable domain in full, with the rest retrieved from reference TRBV19 and TRBJ2-1, is DGGITQSPKYLFRKEGQNVTLSCEQNLNHDAMYWYRQDPGQGLRLIYYSQIVNDFQKGDIAEGYSVSREKKESFPLTVTSAQKNPTAFYLCASSPGGTSGYNEQFFGPGTRLTVL.

CDR3: CASSPDDGDGGTEAFF. The CDR3 coding sequence is TGCGCCAGCAGCCCCGATGACGGGGATGGAGGTACTGAAGCTTTCTTT. This chain links TRBV5-1 with TRBJ1-1; D is unresolved. Trimming left V 4 bases short and J 5 bases short, with 21 bases between. Germline-derived CDR1 and CDR2 are SGHRS and YFSETQ. The CDR3 runs 16 residues.

The count of this clone is one. The chain has TRBV6-5 and TRBJ2-7; 14 nucleotides line up with TRBD2. The CDR3 consists of 16 residues. CDR1 MNHEY and CDR2 SVGAGI come from the germline V gene. With 2 bases clipped from V and 4 bases from J, the junction kept 4 bases outside the gene matches. In DNA form, the CDR3 reads TGTGCCAGCAGTTACGCTGGGACTAGCGGGAGTTACGAGCAGTACTTC. Protein sequence: CASSYAGTSGSYEQYF.

The J gene is TRBJ2-7, the V gene TRBV5-1, with D uncertain. CDR3 size: 15 residues. The V gene lost 0 bases and the J gene lost 0 bases, with 10 bases spanning the gap. Germline V CDR1 and CDR2: SGHRS, YFSETQ. CDR3 bases: TGCGCCAGCAGCTTGGGGAACATTGACTCCTACGAGCAGTACTTC. Protein: CASSLGNIDSYEQYF.

V and J are TRBV28 and TRBJ1-6, with D uncertain. V lost 8 bases and J lost 8, with 16 bases in between. The germline gives CDR1 MDHEN, CDR2 SYDVKM. This CDR3 comprises 14 residues. The CDR3 nucleotides are TGTGCCAGCGATAATGGCCAGTCTCATTCACCCCTCCACTTT. Its protein product is CASDNGQSHSPLHF.

This chain connects TRBV13 to TRBJ2-2, with TRBD1 matching over 8 bases. Losses at the gene ends were 3 bases for V and 3 bases for J; bases not matched to a gene: 3. CDR3 length: 15 amino acids. Germline V gives CDR1 PRHDT, CDR2 FYEKMQ (reference sequence). The CDR3 sequence: CASSFKDRDTGELFF. CDR3 DNA sequence: TGTGCCAGCAGCTTTAAGGACAGGGACACCGGGGAGCTGTTTTTT.

The gene calls are TRBV3-1 (or the pseudogene TRBV3-2) and TRBJ1-1; D not resolved. The CDR3 is 14 residues long. Germline CDR1 reads LGHDT; CDR2 reads YNNKEL (reference sequence). V lost 3 bases, J lost 4 bases, and 12 bases lay in between. The CDR3 sequence: CASSHLTPGTEAFF. CDR3 coding DNA: TGTGCCAGCAGCCACCTCACCCCAGGCACTGAAGCTTTCTTT.

The table lists this clone with a few counts. The chain carries TRBV6-2 or TRBV6-3 and TRBJ1-2; the match to TRBD1 covers 8 bases. The germline V gene encodes CDR1 MNHEY and CDR2 SVGEGT. The CDR3 sequence is 13 residues long. The J segment lost 8 bases and the V segment lost 6 bases, leaving 8 bases of the junction unmatched. The CDR3 DNA follows: TGTGCCAGCAGCCTCGGACAGGGTGTAGGCTACACCTTC. Translation: CASSLGQGVGYTF.

The V gene is TRBV4-1, the J gene TRBJ2-2, with D possibly being TRBD1 (6 bases). This CDR3 comprises 18 residues. V dropped 2 bases and J dropped 4 bases, with 20 bases sitting between them. Germline CDR1 and CDR2: MGHRA and YSYEKL. The CDR3 DNA follows: TGCGCCAGCAGCCAAAGGGGGTTAGGAATAGGGGCCACCGGGGAGCTGTTTTTT. Translation: CASSQRGLGIGATGELFF.

This chain joins TRBV5-4 and TRBJ1-2; the match to TRBD1 covers 11 bases. V lost 3 bases, J lost 8 bases, and 3 bases stayed unmatched. CDR1 and CDR2 (germline): SGHNT, YYREEE (reference sequence). The CDR3 runs to 13 residues. The CDR3 protein is CASSSGQGGGYTF. The CDR3 DNA reads as TGTGCCAGCAGCTCGGGACAGGGGGGCGGCTACACCTTC.

V usage is TRBV19 and J usage is TRBJ1-6; 8 positions match TRBD1. The CDR3 consists of 16 residues. The germline V gene has CDR1 LNHDA and CDR2 SQIVND (reference sequence). Germline trimming cut 8 bases from V and 7 bases from J; bases unmatched to any gene: 13. As DNA, the CDR3 is TGTGCCAGTCGACCGGGACAGGCATTGGGGAATTCACCCCTCCACTTT. Translating gives CASRPGQALGNSPLHF.

This clone was found a few times. The V call is TRBV5-4, the J call TRBJ2-3; 9 nucleotides match TRBD2. In germline, CDR1 is SGHNT, CDR2 YYREEE (reference sequence). V shed 3 bases and J 3 bases; nucleotides not matched to a gene: 11. CDR3 length equals 17 residues. The CDR3, as DNA: TGTGCCAGCAGCTCAGAGCCCTCGGGACTAGCAACAGATACGCAGTATTTT. It encodes CASSSEPSGLATDTQYF.

CDR3 coding DNA: TGCGCCAGCAGCTTGGTCCCGGCCACTAGCGGGAGTTACTTC. It encodes CASSLVPATSGSYF. The chain has TRBV5-1 and TRBJ2-5; 11 nucleotides line up with TRBD2. Germline CDR1 and CDR2: SGHRS and YFSETQ. The ends lost 0 bases at V and 14 bases at J; junction bases unmatched: 9. There are 14 residues in the CDR3.

The gene calls are TRBV11-1 and TRBJ1-2; D is undetermined. The ends were cut back, 1 base at V and 4 bases at J, with 7 bases in the middle. This CDR3 contains 13 residues. Germline-derived CDR1 and CDR2 are SGHAT and FQDESV (reference sequence). The CDR3 spells CASSLEWGYGYTF. CDR3 sequence (DNA): TGTGCCAGCAGCTTAGAATGGGGCTATGGCTACACCTTC.

The chain has TRBV5-5 and TRBJ1-6, with 7 bases that match TRBD1. This CDR3 has 16 residues. In germline, CDR1 is SGHKS, CDR2 YYEKEE (reference sequence). J was trimmed by 9 bases and V by 3 bases; bases with no gene match: 12. The chain's CDR3 is CASSSGTVLGGSPLHF. The DNA for the CDR3 is TGTGCCAGCAGCTCCGGGACAGTCCTTGGGGGTTCACCCCTCCACTTT.

The V and J genes are TRBV27 and TRBJ1-5, with D unresolved. The germline CDR1 and CDR2 sequences are MNHEY and SMNVEV (reference sequence). Trimming shortened V by 1 base and J by 7 bases, and 11 bases separated the two germline ends. The CDR3 contains 14 residues. CDR3 amino acids: CASSLLGSQQPQHF. The CDR3 DNA reads TGTGCCAGCAGTTTATTGGGGTCCCAGCAGCCCCAGCATTTT.

The chain is built from TRBV7-9 and TRBJ2-7; D is unclear. Germline assignment: CDR1 SEHNR and CDR2 FQNEAQ (reference sequence). The CDR3 consists of 10 residues. V was pared by 5 bases and J by 9 bases, with 8 bases between. The CDR3 region has the DNA TGTGCCAGCAGCACGACGGTGCAGTACTTC. Translation: CASSTTVQYF.

V and J are TRBV30 and TRBJ1-4; weak D call: TRBD1 (6 bases). Trimming stripped 2 bases from V and 7 bases from J, with 14 bases between. CDR3 size: 14 residues. Germline-derived CDR1 and CDR2 are GTSNPN and SVGIG (reference sequence). As DNA, the CDR3 is TGTGCCTGGAGTTTACAGGGAGGTGGTGAAAAACTGTTTTTT. Translating gives CAWSLQGGGEKLFF.